This TCR beta chain emerged from a study of blood T cells in healthy people across ages. Study details: Capture by template switching was about one barcoded beta molecule per two T cells. General study results and limits: Investigators viewed diversity estimates from one million T cells as underestimates, the study reported.

The V gene's germline CDR1 is SGHRS and CDR2 YFSETQ. V was cut by 4 bases and J by 6 bases, with 16 bases left in between. The CDR3 sequence is 14 residues long. Aged roughly 6 to 90, donors were systemically healthy Caucasians from Russia. It was with a sample-barcoded 5' primer and a J-beta primer mix that a second PCR of roughly 6 to 11 cycles was run. Each cDNA molecule, via a template-switch adaptor with 12 random nucleotides, was tagged. TCRdb recomputed calls from the 5' RACE reads with MiXCR, one row per CDR3 protein. The data hold around 1.5 million distinct CDR3 sequences, with 30% to 40% observed a single time. This clonotype was counted only a few times. Its antigen remains unknown.

Sequencing input: blood. This clonotype was obtained from a woman aged 25 to 39 in good health. The chain recombines TRBV5-1 with TRBJ1-2; D is perhaps TRBD1 (5 bases). CDR3 loop: CASSIPTDSDGYTF. CDR3 DNA: TGCGCCAGCAGCATTCCGACAGATTCAGATGGCTACACCTTC.